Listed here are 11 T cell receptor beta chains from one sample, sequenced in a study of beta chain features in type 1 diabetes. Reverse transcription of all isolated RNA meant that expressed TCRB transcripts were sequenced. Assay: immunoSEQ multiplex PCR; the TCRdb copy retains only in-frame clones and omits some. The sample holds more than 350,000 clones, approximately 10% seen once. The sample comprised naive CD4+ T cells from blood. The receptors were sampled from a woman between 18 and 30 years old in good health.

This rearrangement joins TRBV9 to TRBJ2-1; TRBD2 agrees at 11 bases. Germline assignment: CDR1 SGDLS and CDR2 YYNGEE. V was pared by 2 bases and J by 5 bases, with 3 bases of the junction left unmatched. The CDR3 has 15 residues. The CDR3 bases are TGTGCCAGCAGCGTCCGACTAGCGGGGCACAATGAGCAGTTCTTC. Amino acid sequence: CASSVRLAGHNEQFF.

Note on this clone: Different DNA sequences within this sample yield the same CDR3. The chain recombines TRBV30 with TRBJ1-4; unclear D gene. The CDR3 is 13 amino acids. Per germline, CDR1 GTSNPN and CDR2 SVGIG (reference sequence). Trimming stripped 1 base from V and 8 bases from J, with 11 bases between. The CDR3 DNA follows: TGTGCCTGGAGTGGCCAAGGGCGAGAAAAACTGTTTTTT. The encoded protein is CAWSGQGREKLFF.

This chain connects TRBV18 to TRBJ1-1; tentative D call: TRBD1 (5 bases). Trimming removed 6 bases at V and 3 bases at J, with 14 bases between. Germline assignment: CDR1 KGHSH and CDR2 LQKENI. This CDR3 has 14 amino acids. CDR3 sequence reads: CASSRRDRHTEAFF. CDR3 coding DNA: TGTGCCAGCTCGCGGCGGGACCGCCACACTGAAGCTTTCTTT. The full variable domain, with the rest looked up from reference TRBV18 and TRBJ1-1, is NAGVMQNPRHLVRRRGQEARLRCSPMKGHSHVYWYRQLPEEGLKFMVYLQKENIIDESGMPKERFSAEFPKEGPSILRIQQVVRGDSAAYFCASSRRDRHTEAFFGQGTRLTVV.

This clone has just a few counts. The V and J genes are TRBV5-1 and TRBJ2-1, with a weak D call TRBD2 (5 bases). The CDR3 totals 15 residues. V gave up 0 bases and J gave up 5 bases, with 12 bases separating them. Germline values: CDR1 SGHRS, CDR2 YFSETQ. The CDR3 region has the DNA TGCGCCAGCAGCTTGGGTGCGGGCCCTAACAATGAGCAGTTCTTC. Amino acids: CASSLGAGPNNEQFF.

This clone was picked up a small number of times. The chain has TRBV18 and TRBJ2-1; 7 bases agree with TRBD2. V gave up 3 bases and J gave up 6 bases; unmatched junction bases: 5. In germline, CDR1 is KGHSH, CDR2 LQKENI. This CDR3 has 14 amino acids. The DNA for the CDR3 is TGTGCCAGCTCACCTGCCGGGAGGCGCAATGAGCAGTTCTTC. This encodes CASSPAGRRNEQFF.

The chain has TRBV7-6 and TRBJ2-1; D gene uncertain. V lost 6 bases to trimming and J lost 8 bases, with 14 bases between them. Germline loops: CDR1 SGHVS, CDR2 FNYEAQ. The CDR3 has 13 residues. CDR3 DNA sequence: TGTGCCAGCAGGTCCACCCGTTCAGATGAGCAGTTCTTC. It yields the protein CASRSTRSDEQFF.

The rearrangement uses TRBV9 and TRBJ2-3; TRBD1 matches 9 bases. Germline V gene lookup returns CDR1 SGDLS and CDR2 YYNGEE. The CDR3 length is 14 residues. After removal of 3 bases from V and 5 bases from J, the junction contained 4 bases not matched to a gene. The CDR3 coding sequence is TGTGCCAGCAGCGCTAGGACAGGGGAAGATACGCAGTATTTT. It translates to CASSARTGEDTQYF.

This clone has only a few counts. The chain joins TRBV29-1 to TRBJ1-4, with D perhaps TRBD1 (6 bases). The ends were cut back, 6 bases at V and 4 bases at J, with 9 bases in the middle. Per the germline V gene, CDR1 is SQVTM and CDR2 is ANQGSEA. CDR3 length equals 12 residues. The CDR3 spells CSVGGDNEKLFF. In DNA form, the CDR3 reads TGCAGCGTAGGGGGAGATAATGAAAAACTGTTTTTT.

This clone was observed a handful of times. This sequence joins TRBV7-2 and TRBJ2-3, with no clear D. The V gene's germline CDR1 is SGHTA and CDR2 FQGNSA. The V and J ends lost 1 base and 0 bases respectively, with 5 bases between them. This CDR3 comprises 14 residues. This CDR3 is CASSLVYSTDTQYF. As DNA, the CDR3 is TGTGCCAGCAGCTTAGTATATAGCACAGATACGCAGTATTTT.

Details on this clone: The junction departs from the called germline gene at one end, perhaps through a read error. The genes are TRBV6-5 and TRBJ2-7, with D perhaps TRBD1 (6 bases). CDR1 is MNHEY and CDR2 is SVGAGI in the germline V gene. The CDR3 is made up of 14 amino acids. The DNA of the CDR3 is TGTGCCAGCAGCTACTATCCGACAGGTCTGGAGCAGTACTTC. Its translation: CASSYYPTGLEQYF.

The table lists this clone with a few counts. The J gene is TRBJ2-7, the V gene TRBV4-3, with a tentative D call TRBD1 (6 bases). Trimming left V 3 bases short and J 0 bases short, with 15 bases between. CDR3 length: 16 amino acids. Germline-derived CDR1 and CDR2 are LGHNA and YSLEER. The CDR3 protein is CASSQSQGWSSYEQYF. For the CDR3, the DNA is TGCGCCAGCAGCCAGTCACAGGGATGGAGCTCCTACGAGCAGTACTTC.